This TCR beta chain was obtained from a study of blood T cell repertoires in COVID-19. This clone was found once. The CDR3 has 19 amino acids. J lost 1 base, V lost 0 bases, and 13 bases had no gene match. Germline V gene data show CDR1 as SGHTA and CDR2 as FQGNSA. The protocol was immunoSEQ multiplex PCR, while the TCRdb copy is restricted to in-frame clones and leaves out a portion. The top ten hold roughly 5% of the sample, which has some 48,000 clones, 90% seen once. The sequenced sample consisted of peripheral blood. The clonotype was recovered from a man aged 65-85 years with acute or convalescent COVID-19. The chain is built from TRBV7-2 and TRBJ1-1, with TRBD1 matching 8 bases. The CDR3, as DNA: TGTGCCAGCAGCTTAGCGTCGTGGGCAGGGGGCGGGTCGAACACTGAAGCTTTCTTT. Translation gives CASSLASWAGGGSNTEAFF.